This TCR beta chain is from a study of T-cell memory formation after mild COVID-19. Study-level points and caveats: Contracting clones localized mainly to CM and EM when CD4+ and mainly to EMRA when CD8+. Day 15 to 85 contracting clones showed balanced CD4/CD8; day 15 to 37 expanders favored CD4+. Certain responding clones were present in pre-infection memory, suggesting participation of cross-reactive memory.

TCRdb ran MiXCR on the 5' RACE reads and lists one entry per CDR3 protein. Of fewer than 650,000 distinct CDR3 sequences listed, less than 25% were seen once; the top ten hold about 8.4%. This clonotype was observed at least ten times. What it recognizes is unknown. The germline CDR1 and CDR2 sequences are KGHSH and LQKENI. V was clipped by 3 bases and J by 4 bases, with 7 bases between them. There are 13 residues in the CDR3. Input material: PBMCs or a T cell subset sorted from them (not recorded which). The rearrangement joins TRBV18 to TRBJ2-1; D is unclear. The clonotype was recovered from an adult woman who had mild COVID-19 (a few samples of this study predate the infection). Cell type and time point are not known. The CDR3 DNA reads TGTGCCAGCTCACCTCGAAGTTACAATGAGCAGTTCTTC. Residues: CASSPRSYNEQFF.